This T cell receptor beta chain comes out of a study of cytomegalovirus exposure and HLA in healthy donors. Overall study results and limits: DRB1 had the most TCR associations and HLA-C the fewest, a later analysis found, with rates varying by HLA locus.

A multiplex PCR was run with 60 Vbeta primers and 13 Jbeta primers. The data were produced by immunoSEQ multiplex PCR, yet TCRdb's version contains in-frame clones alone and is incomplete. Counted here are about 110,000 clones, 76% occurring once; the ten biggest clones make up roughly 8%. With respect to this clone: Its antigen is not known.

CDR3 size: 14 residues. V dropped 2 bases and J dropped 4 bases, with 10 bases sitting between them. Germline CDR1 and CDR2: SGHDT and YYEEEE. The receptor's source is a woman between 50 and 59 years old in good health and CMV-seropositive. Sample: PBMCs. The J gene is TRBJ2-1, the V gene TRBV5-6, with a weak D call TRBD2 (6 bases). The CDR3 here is CASSLLTSYNEQFF. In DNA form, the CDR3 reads TGTGCCAGCAGCTTACTGACTAGTTACAATGAGCAGTTCTTC.